This section outlines one TCR beta chain sequence together with its context. The sample comes from a study of cytomegalovirus exposure and HLA in healthy donors. Deletions cut 4 bases from V and 6 bases from J, with 21 bases between. Per germline, CDR1 SEHNR and CDR2 FQNEAQ (reference sequence). This CDR3 is built from 16 residues. This PCR relied on a set of 60 Vbeta primers and 13 Jbeta primers. The table came from immunoSEQ multiplex PCR; TCRdb's copy has only in-frame clones and leaves some out. The sample shows over 85,000 clones, more than 65% of them seen only once. The chain employs TRBV7-9 and TRBJ1-1; D might be TRBD1 (5 bases). The sequence was collected from a man aged 25 to 40 in good health and CMV-seropositive. Sequences were obtained from PBMCs. The CDR3 region has the DNA TGTGCCAGCAGCTCCCCTCCTCAAGGGGTGTTCTCTGAAGCTTTCTTT. Its translation: CASSSPPQGVFSEAFF.